The clone carrying this T cell receptor (beta chain) was seen repeatedly, ten times or more. The antigen is not known. Each CDR3 protein gets one entry after TCRdb re-called the 5' RACE reads with MiXCR. Here the sample spans approximately 8,000 distinct CDR3 sequences, over 7.5% being singletons. The time point is: sample taken at primary tumor resection. The data were taken from a study of spatial heterogeneity in lung cancer. Study outcomes and limitations: One measure, the expanded intratumoral alpha and beta TCR count, tracked tumor mutation counts.

Germline V CDR1 and CDR2: MGHRA, YSYEKL. Trimming removed 4 bases at V and 1 base at J, with 7 bases between. CDR3 length equals 13 residues. The V call is TRBV4-1, the J call TRBJ1-1; maybe TRBD1 (5 bases). The sample was lung tumor tissue, taken at surgery. The receptor was isolated from a male donor with early-stage non-small cell lung cancer. CDR3 DNA sequence: TGCGCCAGCAGCCGAGGACAGAACACTGAAGCTTTCTTT. It yields the protein CASSRGQNTEAFF.